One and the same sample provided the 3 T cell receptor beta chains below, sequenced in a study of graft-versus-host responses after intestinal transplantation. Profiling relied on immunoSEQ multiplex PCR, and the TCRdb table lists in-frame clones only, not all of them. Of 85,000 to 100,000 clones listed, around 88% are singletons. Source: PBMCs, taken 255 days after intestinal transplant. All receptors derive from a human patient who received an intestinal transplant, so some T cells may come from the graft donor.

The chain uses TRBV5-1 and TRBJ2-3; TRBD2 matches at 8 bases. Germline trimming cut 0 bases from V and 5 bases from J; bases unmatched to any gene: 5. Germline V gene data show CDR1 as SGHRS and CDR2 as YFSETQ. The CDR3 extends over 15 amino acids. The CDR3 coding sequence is TGCGCCAGCAGCTTGGCCAGCGGGGGCTTAGATACGCAGTATTTT. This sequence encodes CASSLASGGLDTQYF.

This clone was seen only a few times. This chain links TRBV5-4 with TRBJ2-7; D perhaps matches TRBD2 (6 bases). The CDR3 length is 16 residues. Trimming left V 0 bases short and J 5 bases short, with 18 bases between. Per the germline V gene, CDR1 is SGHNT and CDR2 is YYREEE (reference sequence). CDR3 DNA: TGTGCCAGCAGCTTGGCCTCAGGGCGGGGCGGCGACGAGCAGTACTTC. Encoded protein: CASSLASGRGGDEQYF.

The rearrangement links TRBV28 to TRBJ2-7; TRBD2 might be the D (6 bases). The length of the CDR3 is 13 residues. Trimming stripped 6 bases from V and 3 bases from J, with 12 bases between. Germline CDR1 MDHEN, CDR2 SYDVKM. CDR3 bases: TGTGCCAGCAGCTCCGGGACTTTCTACGAGCAGTACTTC. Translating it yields CASSSGTFYEQYF. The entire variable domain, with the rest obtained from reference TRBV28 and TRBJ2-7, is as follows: DVKVTQSSRYLVKRTGEKVFLECVQDMDHENMFWYRQDPGLGLRLIYFSYDVKMKEKGDIPEGYSVSREKKERFSLILESASTNQTSMYLCASSSGTFYEQYFGPGTRLTVT.